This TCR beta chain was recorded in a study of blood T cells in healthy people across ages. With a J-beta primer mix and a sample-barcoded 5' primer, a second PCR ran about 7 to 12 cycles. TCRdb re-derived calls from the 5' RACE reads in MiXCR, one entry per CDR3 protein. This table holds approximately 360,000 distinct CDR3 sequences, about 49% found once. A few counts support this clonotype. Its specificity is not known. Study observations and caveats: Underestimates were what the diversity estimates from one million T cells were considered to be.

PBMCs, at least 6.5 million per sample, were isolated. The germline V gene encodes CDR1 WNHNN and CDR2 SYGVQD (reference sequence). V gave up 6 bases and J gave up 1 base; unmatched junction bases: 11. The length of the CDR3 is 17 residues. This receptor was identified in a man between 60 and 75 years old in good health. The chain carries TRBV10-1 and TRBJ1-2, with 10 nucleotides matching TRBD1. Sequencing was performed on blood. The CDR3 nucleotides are TGCGCCAGCAGGAACCTCCGGGACAGGGGTAATAACTATGGCTACACCTTC. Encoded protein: CASRNLRDRGNNYGYTF.